One and the same sample provided the 17 T cell receptor beta chains below, sequenced in a study of vaccination and CD4 T cells after COVID-19. These receptors' antigens are unknown. Treatment defined: roughly ten-day PBMC culture with coronavirus spike peptide pools or control peptides (ViraFEST assay). The assay that was used to sequence DNA from cultured CD4+ T cells was the Oncomine TCR Beta short-read assay. TCRdb reprocessed the PCR reads via MiXCR and lists one record per CDR3 protein. The repertoire includes around 6,800 distinct CDR3 sequences, 74% of them detected once, and roughly a third sits in the top ten. Sequencing was performed on CD4+ T cells from blood, cultured in vitro. These receptors came from a human donor who had recovered from COVID-19.

The V gene is TRBV20-1, the J gene TRBJ2-1; 8 nucleotides line up with TRBD2. The CDR3 length is 14 residues. Per germline, CDR1 DFQATT and CDR2 SNEGSKA (reference sequence). The ends lost 8 bases at V and 7 bases at J; junction bases unmatched: 13. CDR3 sequence (DNA): TGCAGTCCCTGGGACCAGCGGGAGTGGAATGAGCAGTTCTTC. It is translated as CSPWDQREWNEQFF.

This clonotype occurred a few times. The V call is TRBV20-1, the J call TRBJ1-1, with 7 bases identical to TRBD1. Germline V lookup: CDR1 DFQATT, CDR2 SNEGSKA (reference sequence). V was clipped by 5 bases and J by 4 bases; unmatched bases: 7. The CDR3 has 13 amino acids. The CDR3 nucleotides read TGCAGTGCTGCTACCCGACAGGGCACTGAAGCTTTCTTT. Amino acids: CSAATRQGTEAFF.

V and J are TRBV28 and TRBJ1-5, with 7 bases matching TRBD1. The CDR3 has 15 residues. The germline V gene has CDR1 MDHEN and CDR2 SYDVKM. Trimming removed 5 bases from V and 5 bases from J; junction bases left unmatched: 9. The CDR3 here is CASSAPGTEYQPQHF. The CDR3 DNA follows: TGTGCCAGCAGTGCCCCCGGGACAGAGTATCAGCCCCAGCATTTT.

The genes are TRBV10-3 and TRBJ1-1, with D possibly being TRBD1 (6 bases). Germline CDR1 reads ENHRY; CDR2 reads SYGVKD. The CDR3 sequence is 14 residues long. V was pared by 4 bases and J by 1 base, with 10 bases between. The CDR3 sequence: CAISAGGPNTEAFF. CDR3 in DNA: TGTGCCATCAGTGCGGGGGGGCCGAACACTGAAGCTTTCTTT.

J is TRBJ1-6 and V is TRBV20-1, with D possibly TRBD1 on 6 matching bases. Germline V gene lookup returns CDR1 DFQATT and CDR2 SNEGSKA (reference sequence). The V end lost 1 base, the J end lost 4 bases, and 14 bases lay between the germline ends. The CDR3 spans 16 residues. The CDR3: CSARGQEGWYNSPLHF. The CDR3 nucleotides read TGCAGTGCTAGAGGACAGGAGGGTTGGTATAATTCACCCCTCCACTTT.

This clonotype was found once. This chain links TRBV11-2 with TRBJ2-1; 8 bases map to TRBD2. V lost 6 bases to trimming and J lost 2 bases; unmatched junction nucleotides: 15. This CDR3 is built from 18 residues. The V gene's germline CDR1 is SGHAT and CDR2 FQNNGV. CDR3 sequence: CASSSPRGGGVPYNEQFF. The CDR3 bases are TGTGCCAGCAGTTCACCCCGGGGGGGCGGGGTCCCCTACAATGAGCAGTTCTTC.

By sample share, this clonotype is medium-sized (0.01 to 0.1%). The rearrangement links TRBV2 to TRBJ1-2, with unresolved D. Germline V gene lookup returns CDR1 SNHLY and CDR2 FYNNEI. V was shortened by 4 bases and J by 8 bases, with 17 bases between the two germline ends. The CDR3 spans 14 residues. CDR3 sequence: CASSGTQAPRGYTF. The CDR3 nucleotides are TGTGCCAGCAGTGGGACTCAGGCCCCGCGGGGCTACACCTTC.

The genes are TRBV2 and TRBJ1-5; tentatively, D is TRBD1 (6 bases). Germline assignment: CDR1 SNHLY and CDR2 FYNNEI. V was shortened by 3 bases and J by 2 bases, with 11 bases between the two germline ends. The CDR3 spans 15 residues. For the CDR3, the DNA is TGTGCCAGCAGTGACTTACAGGGCGGCAATCAGCCCCAGCATTTT. This codes for CASSDLQGGNQPQHF. Drawing the rest from reference TRBV2 and TRBJ1-5, the complete variable domain is EPEVTQTPSHQVTQMGQEVILRCVPISNHLYFYWYRQILGQKVEFLVSFYNNEISEKSEIFDDQFSVERPDGSNFTLKIRSTKLEDSAMYFCASSDLQGGNQPQHFGDGTRLSIL.

The chain has TRBV7-9 and TRBJ1-5, with D tentatively TRBD1 (5 bases). Trimming removed 1 base at V and 3 bases at J, with 7 bases between. The CDR3 is made up of 14 amino acids. Germline lookup yields CDR1 SEHNR and CDR2 FQNEAQ (reference sequence). The CDR3 nucleotides read TGTGCCAGCAGCTTAGACAGGTTCAATCAGCCCCAGCATTTT. Residues: CASSLDRFNQPQHF.

This clonotype was counted between two and nine times. The rearrangement joins TRBV24-1 to TRBJ2-5; 7 positions match TRBD1. Trimming removed 3 bases from V and 5 bases from J; junction bases left unmatched: 8. Germline CDR1 is KGHDR and CDR2 is SFDVKD. The CDR3 spans 15 residues. The CDR3 DNA reads TGTGCCACCAGTGATACCACAGGGGCGTGGGAGACCCAGTACTTC. This sequence encodes CATSDTTGAWETQYF.

The table lists this clonotype with a few counts. The chain uses TRBV19 and TRBJ1-4, with unresolved D. The CDR3 has 11 amino acids. CDR1 and CDR2 (germline): LNHDA, SQIVND (reference sequence). V was cut by 1 base and J by 7 bases, with 1 base left in between. The CDR3 loop is CASSIGEKLFF. The CDR3, as DNA: TGTGCCAGTAGTATAGGTGAAAAACTGTTTTTT. Drawing the rest from reference TRBV19 and TRBJ1-4, the complete variable domain is DGGITQSPKYLFRKEGQNVTLSCEQNLNHDAMYWYRQDPGQGLRLIYYSQIVNDFQKGDIAEGYSVSREKKESFPLTVTSAQKNPTAFYLCASSIGEKLFFGSGTQLSVL.

The chain carries TRBV4-3 and TRBJ2-3; D call uncertain. Germline-derived CDR1 and CDR2 are LGHNA and YSLEER. V lost 1 base and J 0 bases, leaving 11 bases between the germline ends. The CDR3 is made up of 16 amino acids. The CDR3 DNA is TGCGCCAGCAGCCAAGGGCTGCTGAGCAGCACAGATACGCAGTATTTT. Amino acid sequence: CASSQGLLSSTDTQYF.

The gene calls are TRBV29-1 and TRBJ1-2, with TRBD1 as a possible D gene (5 bases). V shed 4 bases and J shed 10 bases, with 22 bases lying between them. This CDR3 is built from 14 residues. Germline assignment: CDR1 SQVTM and CDR2 ANQGSEA. The CDR3 DNA reads as TGCAGCGTTGGCGTAGGAGGATCAGGGACCCTCTACACCTTC. Amino acid sequence: CSVGVGGSGTLYTF.

The gene calls are TRBV28 and TRBJ1-2; D ambiguous. V dropped 7 bases and J dropped 4 bases, with 13 bases sitting between them. Germline CDR1 is MDHEN and CDR2 is SYDVKM. The CDR3 spans 13 residues. The chain's CDR3 is CASTLRGSYGYTF. CDR3 DNA sequence: TGTGCCAGCACCTTGCGAGGATCCTATGGCTACACCTTC.

For this clonotype: Germline is not matched at one junction end, which may reflect a read error. This chain connects TRBV20-1 to TRBJ2-2, with TRBD2 matching over 7 bases. This CDR3 comprises 13 residues. Germline V gene sequence: CDR1 DFQATT, CDR2 SNEGSKA (reference sequence). DNA for the CDR3: TGCAGTGCTCCAGCGGGAAACACCGGGGAGCTGTATTTT. This gives the protein CSAPAGNTGELYF.

In this sample, this clonotype turned up once. The chain links TRBV20-1 to TRBJ1-1; D uncertain. V lost 0 bases and J 3 bases, leaving 11 bases between the germline ends. This CDR3 comprises 14 residues. CDR1 is DFQATT and CDR2 is SNEGSKA in the germline V gene (reference sequence). CDR3 loop: CSAREGRRHTEAFF. Written as DNA, the CDR3 is TGCAGTGCTAGAGAAGGTAGAAGACACACTGAAGCTTTCTTT.

The gene calls are TRBV19 and TRBJ1-6; maybe TRBD1 (5 bases). The CDR3 runs to 18 residues. Trimming took 3 bases from V and 0 from J, leaving 15 bases between them. Germline CDR1 LNHDA, CDR2 SQIVND (reference sequence). CDR3 nucleotide sequence: TGTGCCAGTAGTATGGGGCCCAAGGGGAGCTCCTATAATTCACCCCTCCACTTT. Translated: CASSMGPKGSSYNSPLHF. Full variable domain (remainder filled in from reference TRBV19 and TRBJ1-6): DGGITQSPKYLFRKEGQNVTLSCEQNLNHDAMYWYRQDPGQGLRLIYYSQIVNDFQKGDIAEGYSVSREKKESFPLTVTSAQKNPTAFYLCASSMGPKGSSYNSPLHFGNGTRLTVT.